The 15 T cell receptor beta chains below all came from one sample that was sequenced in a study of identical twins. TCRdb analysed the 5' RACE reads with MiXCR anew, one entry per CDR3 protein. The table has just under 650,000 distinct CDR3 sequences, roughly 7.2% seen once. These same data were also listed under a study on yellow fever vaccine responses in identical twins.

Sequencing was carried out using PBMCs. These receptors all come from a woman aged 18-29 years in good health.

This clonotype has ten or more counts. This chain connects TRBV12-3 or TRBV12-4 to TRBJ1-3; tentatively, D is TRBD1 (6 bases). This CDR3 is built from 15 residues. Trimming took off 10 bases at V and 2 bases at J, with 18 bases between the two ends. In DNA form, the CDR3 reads TGTGCCACCCAAGGGGGGAGGGAGACTGGAAACACCATATATTTT. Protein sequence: CATQGGRETGNTIYF.

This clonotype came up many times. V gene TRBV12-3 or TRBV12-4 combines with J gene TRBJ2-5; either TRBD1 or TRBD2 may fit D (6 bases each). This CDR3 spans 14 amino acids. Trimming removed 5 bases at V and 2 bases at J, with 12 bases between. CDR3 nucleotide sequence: TGTGCCAGCAGTCTCAGGGGAGGTCAAGAGACCCAGTACTTC. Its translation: CASSLRGGQETQYF.

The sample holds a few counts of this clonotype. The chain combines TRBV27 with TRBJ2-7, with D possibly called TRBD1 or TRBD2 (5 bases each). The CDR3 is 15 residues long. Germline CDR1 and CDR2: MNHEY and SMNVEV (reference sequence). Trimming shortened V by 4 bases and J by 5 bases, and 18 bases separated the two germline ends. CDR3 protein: CASSSIPGPSDEQYF. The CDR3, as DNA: TGTGCCAGCAGTTCAATACCGGGACCTTCCGACGAGCAGTACTTC.

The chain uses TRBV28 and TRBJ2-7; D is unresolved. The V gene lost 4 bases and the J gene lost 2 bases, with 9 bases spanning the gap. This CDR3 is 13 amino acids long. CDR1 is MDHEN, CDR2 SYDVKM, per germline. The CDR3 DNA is TGTGCCAGCAGTTCTACCCAAACCTACGAGCAGTACTTC. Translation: CASSSTQTYEQYF.

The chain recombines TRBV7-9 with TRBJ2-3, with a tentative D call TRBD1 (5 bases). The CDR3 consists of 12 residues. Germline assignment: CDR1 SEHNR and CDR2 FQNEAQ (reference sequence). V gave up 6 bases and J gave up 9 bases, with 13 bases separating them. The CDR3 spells CASRRQPGTQYF. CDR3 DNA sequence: TGTGCCAGCAGGAGACAGCCTGGGACGCAGTATTTT.

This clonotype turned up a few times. The DNA of the CDR3 is TGCAGTGCTAGCACGGGGGAGACCCAGTACTTC. It translates to CSASTGETQYF. The genes are TRBV20-1 and TRBJ2-5; TRBD2 might be the D (5 bases). Deletions cut 3 bases from V and 5 bases from J, with 7 bases between. CDR3 length: 11 amino acids. The germline V gene encodes CDR1 DFQATT and CDR2 SNEGSKA (reference sequence).

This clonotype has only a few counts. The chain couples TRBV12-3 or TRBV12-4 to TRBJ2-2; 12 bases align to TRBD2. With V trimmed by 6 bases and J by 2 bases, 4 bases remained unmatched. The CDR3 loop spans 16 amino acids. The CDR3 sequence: CASRQLAGGNTGELFF. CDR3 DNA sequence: TGTGCCAGCAGGCAACTAGCGGGGGGAAACACCGGGGAGCTGTTTTTT.

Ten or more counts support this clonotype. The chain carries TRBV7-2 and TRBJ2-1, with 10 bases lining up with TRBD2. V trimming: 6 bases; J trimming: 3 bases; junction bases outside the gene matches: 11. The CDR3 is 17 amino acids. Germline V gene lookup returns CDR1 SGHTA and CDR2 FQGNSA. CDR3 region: CASRTGAGGPGYNEQFF. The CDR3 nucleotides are TGTGCCAGCAGAACTGGAGCGGGAGGGCCTGGCTACAATGAGCAGTTCTTC.

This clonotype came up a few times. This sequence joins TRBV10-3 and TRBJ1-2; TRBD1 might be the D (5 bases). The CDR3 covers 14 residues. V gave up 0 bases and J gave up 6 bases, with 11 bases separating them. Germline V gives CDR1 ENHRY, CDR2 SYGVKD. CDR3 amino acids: CAISESVRGNGYTF. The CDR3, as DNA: TGTGCCATCAGTGAGTCGGTTAGGGGAAATGGCTACACCTTC.

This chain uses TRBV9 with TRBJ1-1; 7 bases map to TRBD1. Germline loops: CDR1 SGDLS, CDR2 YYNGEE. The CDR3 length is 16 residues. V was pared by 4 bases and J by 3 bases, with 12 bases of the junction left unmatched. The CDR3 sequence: CASSLRGGGRDTEAFF. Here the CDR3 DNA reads TGTGCCAGCAGCCTTAGGGGAGGGGGCCGGGACACTGAAGCTTTCTTT.

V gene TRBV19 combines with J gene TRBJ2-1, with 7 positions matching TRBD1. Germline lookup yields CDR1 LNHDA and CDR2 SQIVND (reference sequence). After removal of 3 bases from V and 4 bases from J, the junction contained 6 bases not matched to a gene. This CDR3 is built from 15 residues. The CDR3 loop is CASSMKGAGYNEQFF. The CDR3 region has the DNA TGTGCCAGTAGTATGAAGGGGGCCGGTTACAATGAGCAGTTCTTC.

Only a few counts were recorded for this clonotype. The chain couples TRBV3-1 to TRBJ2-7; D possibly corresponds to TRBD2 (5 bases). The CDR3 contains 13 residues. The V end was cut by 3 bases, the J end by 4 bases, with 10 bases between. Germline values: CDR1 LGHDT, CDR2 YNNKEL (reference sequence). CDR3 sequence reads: CASSQRGIYEQYF. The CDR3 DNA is TGTGCCAGCAGCCAGAGAGGGATTTACGAGCAGTACTTC.

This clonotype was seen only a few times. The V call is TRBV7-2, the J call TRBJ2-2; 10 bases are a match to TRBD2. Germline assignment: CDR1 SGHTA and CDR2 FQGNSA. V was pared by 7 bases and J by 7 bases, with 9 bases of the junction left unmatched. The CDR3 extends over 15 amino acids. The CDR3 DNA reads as TGTGCCAGCACCAGACAGCGGGGGGGAAGCGGGGAGCTGTTTTTT. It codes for CASTRQRGGSGELFF.

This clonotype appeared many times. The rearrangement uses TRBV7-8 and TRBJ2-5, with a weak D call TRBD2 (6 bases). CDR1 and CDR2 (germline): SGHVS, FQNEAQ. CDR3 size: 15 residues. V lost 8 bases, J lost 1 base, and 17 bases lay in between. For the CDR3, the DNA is TGTGCCAGCGGAGAGACTAGGGGATTCCAAGAGACCCAGTACTTC. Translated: CASGETRGFQETQYF.

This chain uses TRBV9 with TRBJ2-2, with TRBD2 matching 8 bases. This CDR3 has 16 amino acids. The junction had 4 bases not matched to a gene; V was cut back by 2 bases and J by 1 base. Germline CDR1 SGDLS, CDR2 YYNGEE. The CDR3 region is CASSVSGRRNTGELFF. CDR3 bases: TGTGCCAGCAGCGTGAGCGGGAGAAGGAACACCGGGGAGCTGTTTTTT.